This T cell receptor (beta chain) was recorded in a study of blood T cell repertoires in COVID-19. Study information: COVID-19 samples collected from the United States, Italy and Spain covered acute and convalescent phases. From T cells, B-cell-depleted T cells, or PBMCs came the material, which was cDNA or gDNA.

Only a few counts were recorded for this clone. Authors' analysis steps: Amplifying reference gene primers gave estimates of nucleated cell counts. Only in-frame clones appear in the TCRdb table, and some are missing; sequencing was by immunoSEQ multiplex PCR. V and J calls and clone size come straight from that table; D and trimming were deduced from the DNA. The sample records some 300,000 clones, less than 90% being singletons. The CDR3 loop spans 14 amino acids. V lost 6 bases, J lost 1 base, and 12 bases lay in between. The germline V gene encodes CDR1 MDHEN and CDR2 SYDVKM. The sample comprised peripheral blood. This clonotype was obtained from a woman aged 65 to 85 with COVID-19, enrolled during active disease. The gene calls are TRBV28 and TRBJ1-1; D uncertain. In nucleotides, the CDR3 is TGTGCCAGCAGCCCCTCTGGTAGGAACACTGAAGCTTTCTTT. It yields the protein CASSPSGRNTEAFF.